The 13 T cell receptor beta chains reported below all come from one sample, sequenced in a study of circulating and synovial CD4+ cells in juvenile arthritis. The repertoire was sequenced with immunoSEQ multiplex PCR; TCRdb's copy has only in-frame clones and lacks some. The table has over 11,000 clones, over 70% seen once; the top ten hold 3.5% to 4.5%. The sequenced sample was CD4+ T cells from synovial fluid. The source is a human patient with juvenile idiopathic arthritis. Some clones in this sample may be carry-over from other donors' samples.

The CDR3 spells CASSFWGQGTGNTIYF. CDR3 bases: TGTGCCAGCAGCTTCTGGGGACAGGGAACTGGAAACACCATATATTTT. This rearrangement joins TRBV7-6 to TRBJ1-3, with 9 nucleotides matching TRBD1. CDR1 SGHVS and CDR2 FNYEAQ come from the germline V gene. This CDR3 spans 16 amino acids. The ends lost 3 bases at V and 2 bases at J; junction bases unmatched: 5. Supplemented by reference TRBV7-6 and TRBJ1-3, the full variable domain reads GAGVSQSPRYKVTKRGQDVALRCDPISGHVSLYWYRQALGQGPEFLTYFNYEAQQDKSGLPNDRFSAERPEGSISTLTIQRTEQRDSAMYRCASSFWGQGTGNTIYFGEGSWLTVV.

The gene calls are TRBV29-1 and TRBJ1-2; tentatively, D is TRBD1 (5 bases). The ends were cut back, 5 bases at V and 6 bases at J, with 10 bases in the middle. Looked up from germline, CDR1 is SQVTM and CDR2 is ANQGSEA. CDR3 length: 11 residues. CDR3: CSVTRQNGYTF. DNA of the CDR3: TGCAGCGTTACCCGACAGAATGGCTACACCTTC.

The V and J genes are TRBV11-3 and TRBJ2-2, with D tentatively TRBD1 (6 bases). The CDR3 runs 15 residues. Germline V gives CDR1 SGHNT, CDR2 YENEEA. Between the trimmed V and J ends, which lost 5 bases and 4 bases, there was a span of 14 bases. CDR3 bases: TGTGCCAGCAGCACCTCGACAGGTTCCACCGGGGAGCTGTTTTTT. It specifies CASSTSTGSTGELFF.

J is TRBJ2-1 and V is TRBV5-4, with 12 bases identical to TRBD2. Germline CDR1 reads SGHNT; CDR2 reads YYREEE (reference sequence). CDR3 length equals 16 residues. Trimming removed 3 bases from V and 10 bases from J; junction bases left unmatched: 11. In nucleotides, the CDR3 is TGTGCCAGCAGCTCCTTATCTAGCGGGAGGGAGGGAGAGCAGTTCTTC. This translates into CASSSLSSGREGEQFF.

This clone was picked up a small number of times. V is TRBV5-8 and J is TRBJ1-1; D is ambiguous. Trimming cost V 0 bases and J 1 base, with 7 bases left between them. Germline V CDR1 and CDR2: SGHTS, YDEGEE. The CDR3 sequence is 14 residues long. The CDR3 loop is CASSLGHWNTEAFF. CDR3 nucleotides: TGTGCCAGCAGCTTGGGACATTGGAACACTGAAGCTTTCTTT.

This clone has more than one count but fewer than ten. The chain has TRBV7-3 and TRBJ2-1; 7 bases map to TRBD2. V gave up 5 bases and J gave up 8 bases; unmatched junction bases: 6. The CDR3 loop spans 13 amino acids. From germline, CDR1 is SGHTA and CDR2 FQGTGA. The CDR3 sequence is CASSAPGRDEQFF. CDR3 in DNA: TGTGCCAGCAGCGCCCCGGGGAGGGATGAGCAGTTCTTC.

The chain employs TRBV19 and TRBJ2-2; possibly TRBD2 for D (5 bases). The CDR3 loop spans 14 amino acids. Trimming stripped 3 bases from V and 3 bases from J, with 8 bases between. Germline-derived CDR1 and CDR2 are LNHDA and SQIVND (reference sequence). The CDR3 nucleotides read TGTGCCAGTAGTATGTTGAGGGACACCGGGGAGCTGTTTTTT. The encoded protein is CASSMLRDTGELFF.

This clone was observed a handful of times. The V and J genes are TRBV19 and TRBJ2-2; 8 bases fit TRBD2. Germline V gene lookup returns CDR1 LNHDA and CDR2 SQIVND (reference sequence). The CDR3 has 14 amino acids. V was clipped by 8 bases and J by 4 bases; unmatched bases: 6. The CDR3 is CASGSGRSTGELFF. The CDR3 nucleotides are TGTGCCAGTGGGAGCGGGAGAAGCACCGGGGAGCTGTTTTTT.

The CDR3 bases are TGCGCCAGCAGCTTGGGGGGCGGGACGACCTACGAGCAGTACTTC. It encodes CASSLGGGTTYEQYF. This sequence joins TRBV5-1 and TRBJ2-7; possible D gene TRBD2, 6 bases. CDR3 length: 15 amino acids. Germline loops: CDR1 SGHRS, CDR2 YFSETQ. Trimming removed 0 bases at V and 2 bases at J, with 12 bases between.

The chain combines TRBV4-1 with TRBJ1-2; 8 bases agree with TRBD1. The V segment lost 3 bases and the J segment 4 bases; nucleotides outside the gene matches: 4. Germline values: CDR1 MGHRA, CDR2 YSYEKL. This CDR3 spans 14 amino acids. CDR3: CASSHPDRVYGYTF. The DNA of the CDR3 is TGCGCCAGCAGCCACCCGGACAGGGTCTATGGCTACACCTTC.

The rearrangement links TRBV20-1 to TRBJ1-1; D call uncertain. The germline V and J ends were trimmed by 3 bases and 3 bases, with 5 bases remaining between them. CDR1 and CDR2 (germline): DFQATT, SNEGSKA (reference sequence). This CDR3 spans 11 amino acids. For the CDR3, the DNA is TGCAGTGCTAGGGCGGACACTGAAGCTTTCTTT. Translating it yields CSARADTEAFF.

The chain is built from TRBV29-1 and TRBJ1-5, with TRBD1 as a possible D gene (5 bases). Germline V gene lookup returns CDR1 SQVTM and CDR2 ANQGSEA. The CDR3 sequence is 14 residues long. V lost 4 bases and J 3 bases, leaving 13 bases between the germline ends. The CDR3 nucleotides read TGCAGCGTTGGGGGCGGGGGAGACAATCAGCCCCAGCATTTT. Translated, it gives CSVGGGGDNQPQHF.

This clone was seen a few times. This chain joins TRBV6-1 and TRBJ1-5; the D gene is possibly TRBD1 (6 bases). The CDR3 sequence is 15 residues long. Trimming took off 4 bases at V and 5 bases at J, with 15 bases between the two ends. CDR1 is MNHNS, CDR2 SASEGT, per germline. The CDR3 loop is CASSGTGGGDQPQHF. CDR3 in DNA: TGTGCCAGCAGTGGTACGGGGGGCGGGGATCAGCCCCAGCATTTT.